A single sample is the source of the 30 T cell receptor beta chains below, sequenced in a study of blood T cell repertoires in COVID-19. Produced via immunoSEQ multiplex PCR; TCRdb's table is partial and in-frame only. This sample carries around 240,000 clones, roughly four fifths of them seen once, and the ten largest clones take 1.9%. Sequenced input: peripheral blood. Receptors originate from an elderly woman with acute or convalescent COVID-19.

The rearrangement joins TRBV6-2 or TRBV6-3 to TRBJ1-2, with 10 bases identical to TRBD1. Looked up from germline, CDR1 is MNHEY and CDR2 is SVGEGT. The ends lost 0 bases at V and 0 bases at J; junction bases unmatched: 4. This CDR3 is 17 amino acids long. The CDR3 sequence is CASSYSPGQGANYGYTF. In nucleotides, the CDR3 is TGTGCCAGCAGTTACTCCCCTGGACAGGGGGCTAACTATGGCTACACCTTC.

J is TRBJ1-2 and V is TRBV28, with 9 bases that match TRBD1. Germline V lookup: CDR1 MDHEN, CDR2 SYDVKM. Trimming cost V 5 bases and J 3 bases; bases outside gene matches: 4. CDR3 length equals 14 residues. CDR3 sequence reads: CASSRDRVDYGYTF. DNA of the CDR3: TGTGCCAGCAGTCGGGACAGGGTCGACTATGGCTACACCTTC.

This rearrangement joins TRBV4-1 to TRBJ1-4; perhaps TRBD1 as D (5 bases). This CDR3 is built from 13 residues. Per the germline V gene, CDR1 is MGHRA and CDR2 is YSYEKL. V shed 0 bases and J shed 14 bases, with 13 bases lying between them. Here the CDR3 reads CASSQDREGRLFF. The CDR3 DNA reads TGCGCCAGCAGCCAAGACAGGGAGGGGCGGCTGTTTTTT.

The chain combines TRBV5-8 with TRBJ1-5; weak D call: TRBD1 (5 bases). The CDR3 is made up of 15 amino acids. V gave up 4 bases and J gave up 4 bases, with 15 bases separating them. Germline V CDR1 and CDR2: SGHTS, YDEGEE. The CDR3 DNA reads TGTGCCAGCAGCCCGCAGGGAAGGGGTAATCAGCCCCAGCATTTT. Translation: CASSPQGRGNQPQHF. The variable domain in full, with the rest retrieved from reference TRBV5-8 and TRBJ1-5, is EAGVTQSPTHLIKTRGQQATLRCSPISGHTSVYWYQQALGLGLQFLLWYDEGEERNRGNFPPRFSGRQFPNYSSELNVNALELEDSALYLCASSPQGRGNQPQHFGDGTRLSIL.

The chain is built from TRBV6-2 or TRBV6-3 and TRBJ1-6; TRBD1 agrees at 8 bases. The V segment lost 6 bases and the J segment 7 bases; nucleotides outside the gene matches: 5. The CDR3 contains 14 residues. Germline lookup yields CDR1 MNHEY and CDR2 SVGEGT. CDR3 loop: CASSHGDRNSPLHF. The CDR3 nucleotides read TGTGCCAGCAGCCATGGGGACAGGAATTCACCCCTCCACTTT.

The rearrangement joins TRBV3-1 (or the pseudogene TRBV3-2) to TRBJ2-3; 8 nucleotides line up with TRBD1. V gave up 4 bases and J gave up 1 base; unmatched junction bases: 10. CDR1 and CDR2 from the germline V gene are LGHDT and YNNKEL (reference sequence). This CDR3 comprises 17 residues. For the CDR3, the DNA is TGTGCCAGCAGCCCCACGTCCTCAGGGGGCGGCACAGATACGCAGTATTTT. The encoded protein is CASSPTSSGGGTDTQYF.

V is TRBV3-1 (or the pseudogene TRBV3-2) and J is TRBJ2-1; 11 nucleotides line up with TRBD2. Germline trimming cut 5 bases from V and 5 bases from J; bases unmatched to any gene: 8. The CDR3 loop spans 16 amino acids. Germline V gives CDR1 LGHDT, CDR2 YNNKEL (reference sequence). The CDR3 DNA follows: TGTGCCAGCAGCTCGCCCGGGACTAGCGGAAACAATGAGCAGTTCTTC. Its translation is CASSSPGTSGNNEQFF.

J is TRBJ2-7 and V is TRBV5-1, with TRBD1 identical over 9 bases. The V and J ends lost 0 bases and 6 bases, in that order; junction bases with no gene match: 1. The germline CDR1 and CDR2 sequences are SGHRS and YFSETQ. CDR3 length: 13 amino acids. The CDR3 nucleotides read TGCGCCAGCAGCTTGGACAGGGGGCGCGAGCAGTACTTC. This translates into CASSLDRGREQYF. Based on the CDR3 plus reference TRBV5-1 and TRBJ2-7, the full variable domain is KAGVTQTPRYLIKTRGQQVTLSCSPISGHRSVSWYQQTPGQGLQFLFEYFSETQRNKGNFPGRFSGRQFSNSRSEMNVSTLELGDSALYLCASSLDRGREQYFGPGTRLTVT.

Comment on this clone: This same CDR3 is encoded by further DNA sequences in the sample. This chain joins TRBV5-1 and TRBJ1-1; D not certain. The V and J ends lost 0 bases and 1 base respectively, with 7 bases between them. The germline gives CDR1 SGHRS, CDR2 YFSETQ. The CDR3 runs 14 residues. The CDR3 bases are TGCGCCAGCAGCTTGGGGGGAGGGAACACTGAAGCTTTCTTT. It yields the protein CASSLGGGNTEAFF.

The rearrangement joins TRBV18 to TRBJ1-2, with no clear D. The CDR3 spans 14 residues. From germline, CDR1 is KGHSH and CDR2 LQKENI. V lost 6 bases and J 3 bases, leaving 14 bases between the germline ends. CDR3 residues: CASSPLLGDYGYTF. The CDR3 nucleotides are TGTGCCAGCTCCCCCCTCCTGGGAGACTATGGCTACACCTTC.

V and J are TRBV19 and TRBJ1-2; possibly TRBD1 for D (6 bases). This CDR3 comprises 16 residues. The germline V gene encodes CDR1 LNHDA and CDR2 SQIVND (reference sequence). V was clipped by 6 bases and J by 2 bases, with 19 bases between them. The CDR3 sequence is CASRTPRQARNYGYTF. In DNA, the CDR3 is TGTGCCAGTAGGACACCCCGACAGGCTAGGAACTATGGCTACACCTTC.

This clone occurred once. This chain uses TRBV6-2 or TRBV6-3 with TRBJ2-3; a possible D gene is TRBD2 (5 bases). This CDR3 spans 15 amino acids. Looked up from germline, CDR1 is MNHEY and CDR2 is SVGEGT. V was pared by 4 bases and J by 4 bases, with 15 bases between. The CDR3 here is CASSSIARPADTQYF. The CDR3 DNA reads as TGTGCCAGCAGTTCCATAGCGAGGCCTGCAGATACGCAGTATTTT.

The V and J genes are TRBV6-2 or TRBV6-3 and TRBJ1-6; a possible D gene is TRBD1 (5 bases). Germline loops: CDR1 MNHEY, CDR2 SVGEGT. V dropped 4 bases and J dropped 11 bases, with 18 bases sitting between them. The CDR3 consists of 15 residues. DNA for the CDR3: TGTGCCAGCAGTTGGGTGACGGCGGAGGGGACACCCCTCCACTTT. Translating gives CASSWVTAEGTPLHF.

The genes are TRBV5-1 and TRBJ1-3, with TRBD1 identical over 8 bases. From germline, CDR1 is SGHRS and CDR2 YFSETQ. V shed 3 bases and J 0 bases; nucleotides not matched to a gene: 8. The CDR3 extends over 17 amino acids. The CDR3 sequence is CASSSTTGASSGNTIYF. The CDR3 DNA reads as TGCGCCAGCAGCTCAACGACAGGGGCCAGCTCTGGAAACACCATATATTTT.

The CDR3, as DNA: TGTGCCATCGGTCGGACAGGGAACCAAGAGACCCAGTACTTC. Protein sequence: CAIGRTGNQETQYF. The gene calls are TRBV10-3 and TRBJ2-5, with TRBD1 identical over 8 bases. The J segment lost 0 bases and the V segment lost 8 bases, leaving 5 bases of the junction unmatched. Germline CDR1 and CDR2: ENHRY and SYGVKD. The CDR3 loop spans 14 amino acids.

The J gene is TRBJ2-5, the V gene TRBV19, with 11 nucleotides matching TRBD2. V trimming: 2 bases; J trimming: 5 bases; junction bases outside the gene matches: 4. CDR3 size: 15 residues. The germline V gene encodes CDR1 LNHDA and CDR2 SQIVND (reference sequence). CDR3 in amino acids: CASSIISSGGETQYF. The CDR3, as DNA: TGTGCCAGTAGTATAATATCTAGCGGGGGGGAGACCCAGTACTTC. Variable domain in full (rest from reference TRBV19 and TRBJ2-5): DGGITQSPKYLFRKEGQNVTLSCEQNLNHDAMYWYRQDPGQGLRLIYYSQIVNDFQKGDIAEGYSVSREKKESFPLTVTSAQKNPTAFYLCASSIISSGGETQYFGPGTRLLVL.

The CDR3 coding sequence is TGTGCCAGCAGCTTGGCCTTATTAGGGGTAAACATTCAGTACTTC. This sequence encodes CASSLALLGVNIQYF. This chain links TRBV5-5 with TRBJ2-4; weak D call: TRBD1 (5 bases). V lost 0 bases, J lost 6 bases, and 13 bases lay in between. Germline V gene lookup returns CDR1 SGHKS and CDR2 YYEKEE (reference sequence). This CDR3 region has 15 residues.

J is TRBJ2-1 and V is TRBV14, with D possibly TRBD2 on 6 matching bases. Between the trimmed V and J ends, which lost 0 bases and 2 bases, there was a span of 11 bases. CDR1 and CDR2 (germline): SGHDN, FVKESK. The CDR3 has 16 amino acids. Here the CDR3 reads CASSQEAGIPYNEQFF. CDR3 in DNA: TGTGCCAGCAGCCAAGAAGCGGGTATCCCCTACAATGAGCAGTTCTTC.

The chain couples TRBV7-3 to TRBJ1-1, with D uncertain. With 1 base removed from V and 4 bases from J, the gap between germline ends came to 10 bases. The CDR3 loop spans 14 amino acids. Germline assignment: CDR1 SGHTA and CDR2 FQGTGA. This CDR3 reads CASSLRNTGTEAFF. CDR3 sequence (DNA): TGTGCCAGCAGCTTAAGGAATACGGGCACTGAAGCTTTCTTT.

The chain links TRBV5-6 to TRBJ1-1; D perhaps matches TRBD1 (6 bases). Germline CDR1 is SGHDT and CDR2 is YYEEEE. CDR3 length: 14 residues. The V gene lost 3 bases and the J gene lost 1 base, with 10 bases spanning the gap. The CDR3 nucleotides read TGTGCCAGCAGCTCCTTGACAGGGAACACTGAAGCTTTCTTT. The encoded protein is CASSSLTGNTEAFF. The entire variable domain, with the rest obtained from reference TRBV5-6 and TRBJ1-1, is as follows: DAGVTQSPTHLIKTRGQQVTLRCSPKSGHDTVSWYQQALGQGPQFIFQYYEEEERQRGNFPDRFSGHQFPNYSSELNVNALLLGDSALYLCASSSLTGNTEAFFGQGTRLTVV.

The chain has TRBV23-1 and TRBJ2-5, with D possibly TRBD2 on 6 matching bases. Being an ORF, TRBV23-1 has a function that is uncertain. This CDR3 has 13 amino acids. V was clipped by 7 bases and J by 2 bases, with 11 bases between them. CDR3 loop: CASNNSGQETQYF. For the CDR3, the DNA is TGCGCCAGCAATAATAGCGGTCAAGAGACCCAGTACTTC.

The chain combines TRBV29-1 with TRBJ1-5; weak D call: TRBD1 (5 bases). There are 12 residues in the CDR3. Trimming removed 6 bases at V and 2 bases at J, with 8 bases between. From germline, CDR1 is SQVTM and CDR2 ANQGSEA. The CDR3 bases are TGCAGCGTCAGGGATGGCAATCAGCCCCAGCATTTT. Amino acid sequence: CSVRDGNQPQHF.

The chain couples TRBV13 to TRBJ1-2, with 12 bases lining up with TRBD1. Germline V gene sequence: CDR1 PRHDT, CDR2 FYEKMQ (reference sequence). This CDR3 region has 14 residues. V shed 5 bases and J 6 bases; nucleotides not matched to a gene: 4. The CDR3 nucleotides are TGTGCCAGCAGCGCCGGGACAGGGGGCGATGGCTACACCTTC. As protein: CASSAGTGGDGYTF.

A few counts support this clone. V and J are TRBV11-2 and TRBJ1-6; the match to TRBD1 covers 7 bases. The CDR3 spans 19 residues. From germline, CDR1 is SGHAT and CDR2 FQNNGV. J was trimmed by 0 bases and V by 1 base; bases with no gene match: 9. CDR3 sequence (DNA): TGTGCCAGCAGCTTAGCCCGAGGGGGCCTGAGCTCCTATAATTCACCCCTCCACTTT. As protein: CASSLARGGLSSYNSPLHF.

The chain recombines TRBV19 with TRBJ1-4; 7 nucleotides match TRBD1. The CDR3 totals 15 residues. The V and J ends lost 5 bases and 0 bases, in that order; junction bases with no gene match: 3. The germline V gene has CDR1 LNHDA and CDR2 SQIVND (reference sequence). The CDR3 reads CASSRQGPTNEKLFF. Here the CDR3 DNA reads TGTGCCAGTAGTCGACAGGGTCCAACTAATGAAAAACTGTTTTTT.

This chain links TRBV5-1 with TRBJ1-1; TRBD1 matches at 7 bases. CDR1 is SGHRS, CDR2 YFSETQ, per germline. J gave up 10 bases and V 0 bases, and 9 bases lay outside the gene matches. This CDR3 has 14 amino acids. The CDR3: CASSLDPGGGAAFF. As DNA, the CDR3 is TGCGCCAGCAGCTTGGACCCAGGGGGTGGGGCAGCTTTCTTT.

The chain has TRBV19 and TRBJ1-3; no firm D call. Per the germline V gene, CDR1 is LNHDA and CDR2 is SQIVND (reference sequence). CDR3 length: 14 residues. Trimming left V 6 bases short and J 1 base short, with 10 bases between. The CDR3 spells CASSRTPSGNTIYF. The CDR3 nucleotides are TGTGCCAGTAGCCGGACTCCATCTGGAAACACCATATATTTT.

This clone was seen just once. This chain uses TRBV5-1 with TRBJ2-2; maybe TRBD1 (6 bases). V was clipped by 4 bases and J by 2 bases, with 12 bases between them. The germline CDR1 and CDR2 sequences are SGHRS and YFSETQ. The length of the CDR3 is 15 residues. In DNA, the CDR3 is TGCGCCAGCAGCCGGGACAACCTCAACACCGGGGAGCTGTTTTTT. Translated: CASSRDNLNTGELFF.

This chain connects TRBV4-2 to TRBJ2-1, with D possibly matching TRBD1 (6 bases). Trimming shortened V by 1 base and J by 7 bases, and 11 bases separated the two germline ends. CDR1 is LGHNA and CDR2 is YNFKEQ in the germline V gene. This CDR3 contains 14 residues. This chain's CDR3 is CASSQADRPNEQFF. The CDR3 nucleotides are TGTGCCAGCAGCCAAGCCGACAGGCCGAATGAGCAGTTCTTC.

The chain carries TRBV5-4 and TRBJ1-2, with a weak D call TRBD1 (5 bases). Germline lookup yields CDR1 SGHNT and CDR2 YYREEE (reference sequence). V dropped 1 base and J dropped 6 bases, with 10 bases sitting between them. This CDR3 contains 13 residues. The CDR3 sequence: CASSLTRGDGYTF. The CDR3 bases are TGTGCCAGCAGCTTGACACGGGGGGATGGCTACACCTTC.